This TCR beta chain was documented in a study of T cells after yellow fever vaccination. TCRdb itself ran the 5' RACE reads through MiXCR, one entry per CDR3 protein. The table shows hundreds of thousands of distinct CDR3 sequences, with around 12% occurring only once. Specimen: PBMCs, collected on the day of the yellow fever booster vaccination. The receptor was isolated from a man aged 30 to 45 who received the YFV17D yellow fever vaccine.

The CDR3 DNA reads TGCAGCGTCGCGGGACTTGCCTACGAGCAGTACTTC. This sequence encodes CSVAGLAYEQYF. This sequence joins TRBV29-1 and TRBJ2-7; maybe TRBD2 (6 bases). The germline V and J ends were trimmed by 6 bases and 2 bases, with 11 bases remaining between them. CDR3 length: 12 amino acids. Per the germline V gene, CDR1 is SQVTM and CDR2 is ANQGSEA.